What follows is one T cell receptor beta chain and its context. The data belong to a study of T-cell reconstitution after alpha-beta-depleted transplantation in children. The authors prepared the TCRbeta library with unique molecular identifiers. TCRdb processed the PCR reads anew with MiXCR; each CDR3 protein has one entry. The sample lists 350,000 to 450,000 distinct CDR3 sequences; over 20% were seen once. Germline V gene data show CDR1 as DFQATT and CDR2 as SNEGSKA (reference sequence). The length of the CDR3 is 18 residues. V was clipped by 0 bases and J by 0 bases; unmatched bases: 9. V usage is TRBV20-1 and J usage is TRBJ1-5; the match to TRBD1 covers 9 bases. The sequenced sample was PBMCs from the stem cell graft donor, obtained from the stem cell graft. The TCR sequence derives from a human donor who donated a stem cell graft to a child with acute myeloid leukemia. CDR3 amino acids: CSARDHRQGGYSNQPQHF. The CDR3 DNA is TGCAGTGCTAGAGACCATCGACAGGGGGGCTATAGCAATCAGCCCCAGCATTTT.